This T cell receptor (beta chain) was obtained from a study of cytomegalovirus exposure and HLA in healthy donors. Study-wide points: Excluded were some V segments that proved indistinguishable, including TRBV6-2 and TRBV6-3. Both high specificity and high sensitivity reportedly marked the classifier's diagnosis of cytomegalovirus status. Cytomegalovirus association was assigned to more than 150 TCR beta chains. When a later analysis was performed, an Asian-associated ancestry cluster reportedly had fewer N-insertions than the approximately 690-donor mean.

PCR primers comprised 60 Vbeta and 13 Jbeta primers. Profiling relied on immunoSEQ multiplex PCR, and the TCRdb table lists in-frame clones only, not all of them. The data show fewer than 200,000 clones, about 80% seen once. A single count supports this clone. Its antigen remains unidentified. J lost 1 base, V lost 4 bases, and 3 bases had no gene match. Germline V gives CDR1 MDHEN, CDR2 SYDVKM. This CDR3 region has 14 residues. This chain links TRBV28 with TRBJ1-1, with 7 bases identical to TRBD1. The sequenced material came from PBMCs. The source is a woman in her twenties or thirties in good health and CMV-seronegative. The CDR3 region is CASSSTGTNTEAFF. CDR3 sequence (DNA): TGTGCCAGCAGTTCGACAGGGACGAACACTGAAGCTTTCTTT.